These 5 T cell receptor beta chains share one sample of origin, sequenced in a study of Graves' ophthalmopathy and Graves' hyperthyroidism. Transcripts of RNA were the source for amplifying TCR beta CDR3 regions. The first round was an RT-PCR with HTBI primers, and the second round was a multiplex PCR. TCRdb redid the calling of the multiplex PCR reads with MiXCR, one entry per CDR3 protein. Among nearly 400,000 distinct CDR3 sequences listed, around 18% were seen once. Sequenced sample: peripheral blood. The receptors stem from a woman younger than 35 with Graves' ophthalmopathy.

As regards this clonotype: A much larger clonotype is one base distant, so this may be a read error. The V and J genes are TRBV11-1 and TRBJ2-7; D is possibly TRBD1 (6 bases). V lost 8 bases, J lost 3 bases, and 11 bases lay in between. Looked up from germline, CDR1 is SGHAT and CDR2 is FQDESV (reference sequence). CDR3 length: 12 residues. The CDR3 is CASGTKRYEQYF. In DNA, the CDR3 is TGTGCCAGCGGGACAAAGCGCTACGAGCAGTACTTC.

The sample holds many counts of this clonotype. J is TRBJ2-7 and V is TRBV7-6; D uncertain. CDR3 size: 14 residues. The germline V and J ends were trimmed by 4 bases and 3 bases, with 13 bases remaining between them. The germline CDR1 and CDR2 sequences are SGHVS and FNYEAQ. CDR3 nucleotides: TGTGCCAGCAGCTCCAATCCCCCAGTCTACGAGCAGTACTTC. It specifies CASSSNPPVYEQYF.

This clonotype was found many times. The chain links TRBV20-1 to TRBJ2-7; TRBD2 aligns across 12 bases. The CDR3 extends over 15 amino acids. Germline V gene data show CDR1 as DFQATT and CDR2 as SNEGSKA (reference sequence). Trimming cost V 0 bases and J 9 bases; bases outside gene matches: 9. CDR3 amino acids: CSARDALAGGLRQYF. As DNA, the CDR3 is TGCAGTGCTAGAGATGCTCTAGCGGGAGGGCTTAGGCAGTACTTC.

This clonotype was recorded only once. This chain's CDR3 is CASSERTGQETQYF. CDR3 sequence (DNA): TGTGCCAGCAGTGAACGGACAGGCCAAGAGACCCAGTACTTC. The rearrangement uses TRBV12-3 or TRBV12-4 and TRBJ2-5; 7 nucleotides align to TRBD1. V lost 5 bases to trimming and J lost 1 base; unmatched junction nucleotides: 4. This CDR3 spans 14 amino acids.

The sample holds many counts of this clonotype. The J gene is TRBJ2-3, the V gene TRBV2; 11 bases align to TRBD2. J gave up 2 bases and V 8 bases, and 9 bases lay outside the gene matches. This CDR3 contains 16 residues. Looked up from germline, CDR1 is SNHLY and CDR2 is FYNNEI. The CDR3: CASPVRTSGSTDTQYF. CDR3 sequence (DNA): TGTGCCAGCCCCGTCCGGACTAGCGGGTCCACAGATACGCAGTATTTT.